This paragraph reports one T cell receptor (beta chain). What it binds is unknown. This sample is drawn from a study of early T cells in non-severe SARS-CoV-2 infection. Looking at the study overall: Sequencing was performed on bulk RNA from unsorted whole blood, leaving chains unpaired. Study-level points and caveats: In VDJdb matching, anti-spike CD8 responses were favored while private and CD4 specificities went missing.

The germline CDR1 and CDR2 sequences are LGHDT and YNNKEL (reference sequence). The CDR3 covers 15 residues. The J segment lost 7 bases and the V segment lost 2 bases, leaving 6 bases of the junction unmatched. Attachment of unique molecular identifiers to individual cDNA molecules was performed. TCRdb ran MiXCR on the 5' RACE reads and lists one entry per CDR3 protein. Among approximately 120,000 distinct CDR3 sequences, just under 15% were seen once, and the ten largest hold 21%. Sequenced sample: whole blood. This TCR was recovered from an adult who was a healthcare worker with PCR-confirmed SARS-CoV-2 infection or an uninfected control (not recorded which). The J gene is TRBJ2-2, the V gene TRBV3-1, with 8 bases lining up with TRBD2. The CDR3 sequence: CASSQIAGSYGELFF. In nucleotides, the CDR3 is TGTGCCAGCAGCCAAATAGCGGGGAGCTACGGGGAGCTGTTTTTT.